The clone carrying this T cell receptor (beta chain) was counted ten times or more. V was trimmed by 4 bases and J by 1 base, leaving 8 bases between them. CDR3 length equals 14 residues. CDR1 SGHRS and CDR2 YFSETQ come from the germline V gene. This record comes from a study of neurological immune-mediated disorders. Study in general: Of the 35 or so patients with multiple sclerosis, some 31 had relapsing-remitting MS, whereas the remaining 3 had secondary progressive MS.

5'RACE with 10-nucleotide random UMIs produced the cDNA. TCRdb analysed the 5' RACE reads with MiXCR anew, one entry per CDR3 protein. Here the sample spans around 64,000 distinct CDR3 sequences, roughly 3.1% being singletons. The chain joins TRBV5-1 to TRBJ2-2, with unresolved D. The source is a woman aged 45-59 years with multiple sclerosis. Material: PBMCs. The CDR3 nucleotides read TGCGCCAGCAGCGCTGACAAGAACACCGGGGAGCTGTTTTTT. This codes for CASSADKNTGELFF.